This T cell receptor beta chain was documented in a study of response to subunit inactivated influenza vaccine. CDR1 is SGHTA, CDR2 FQGNSA, per germline. The CDR3 extends over 16 amino acids. V lost 0 bases to trimming and J lost 0 bases; unmatched junction nucleotides: 1. Each CDR3 protein gets one entry after TCRdb re-called the RT-PCR reads with MiXCR. The table shows roughly 790,000 distinct CDR3 sequences, with about 20% occurring only once. The sample in question was PBMCs from blood, obtained approximately 5 days after vaccination. The clonotype comes from a man aged 45-65 years who received an inactivated influenza vaccine. The J gene is TRBJ2-2, the V gene TRBV7-2, with TRBD2 identical over 7 bases. CDR3 DNA: TGTGCCAGCAGCTTAGCCGCGGGGGCGAACACCGGGGAGCTGTTTTTT. Translation: CASSLAAGANTGELFF.